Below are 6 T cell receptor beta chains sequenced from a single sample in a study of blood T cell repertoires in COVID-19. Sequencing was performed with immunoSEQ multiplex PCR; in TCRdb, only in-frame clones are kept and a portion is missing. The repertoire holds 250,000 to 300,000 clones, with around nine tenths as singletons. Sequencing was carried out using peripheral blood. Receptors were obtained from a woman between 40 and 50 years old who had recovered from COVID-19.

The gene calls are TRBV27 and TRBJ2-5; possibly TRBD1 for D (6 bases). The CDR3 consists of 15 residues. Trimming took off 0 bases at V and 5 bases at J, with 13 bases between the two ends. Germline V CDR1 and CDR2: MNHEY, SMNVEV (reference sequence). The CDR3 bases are TGTGCCAGCAGTTTATCACAGGGTCTGGTGGAGACCCAGTACTTC. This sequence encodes CASSLSQGLVETQYF.

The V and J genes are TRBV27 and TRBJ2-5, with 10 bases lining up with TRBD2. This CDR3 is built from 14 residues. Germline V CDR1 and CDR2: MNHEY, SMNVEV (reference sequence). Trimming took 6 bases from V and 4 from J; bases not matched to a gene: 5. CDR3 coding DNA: TGTGCCAGCAGCCAAGCTAGCGGGGGAGAGACCCAGTACTTC. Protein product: CASSQASGGETQYF.

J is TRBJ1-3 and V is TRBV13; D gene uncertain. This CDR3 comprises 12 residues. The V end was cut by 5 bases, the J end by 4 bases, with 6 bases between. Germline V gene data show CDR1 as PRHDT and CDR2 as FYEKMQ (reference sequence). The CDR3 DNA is TGTGCCAGCAGCACAACAGGAAACACCATATATTTT. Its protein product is CASSTTGNTIYF.

CDR3 nucleotides: TGTGCCAGCTCACCCCAGGTTGGCGAGACAGGGGTCTTCTACGAGCAGTACTTC. Its protein product is CASSPQVGETGVFYEQYF. V is TRBV18 and J is TRBJ2-7; TRBD1 matches at 8 bases. There are 18 residues in the CDR3. Germline assignment: CDR1 KGHSH and CDR2 LQKENI. The trim removed 3 bases at V and 3 bases at J, leaving 16 bases unmatched.

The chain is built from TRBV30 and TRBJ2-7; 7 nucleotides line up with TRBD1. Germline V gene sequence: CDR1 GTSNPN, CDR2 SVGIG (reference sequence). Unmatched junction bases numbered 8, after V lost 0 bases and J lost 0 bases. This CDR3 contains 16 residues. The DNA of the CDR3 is TGTGCCTGGAGTGTTGCTATAGGGACAGCCTCCTACGAGCAGTACTTC. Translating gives CAWSVAIGTASYEQYF.

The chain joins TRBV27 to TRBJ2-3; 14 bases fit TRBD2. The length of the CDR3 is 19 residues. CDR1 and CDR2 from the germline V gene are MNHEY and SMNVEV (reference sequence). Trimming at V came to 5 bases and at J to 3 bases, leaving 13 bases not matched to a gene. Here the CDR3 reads CASSPRGLAGVRGTDTQYF. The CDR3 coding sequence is TGTGCCAGCAGTCCAAGGGGACTAGCGGGAGTCAGAGGGACAGATACGCAGTATTTT.